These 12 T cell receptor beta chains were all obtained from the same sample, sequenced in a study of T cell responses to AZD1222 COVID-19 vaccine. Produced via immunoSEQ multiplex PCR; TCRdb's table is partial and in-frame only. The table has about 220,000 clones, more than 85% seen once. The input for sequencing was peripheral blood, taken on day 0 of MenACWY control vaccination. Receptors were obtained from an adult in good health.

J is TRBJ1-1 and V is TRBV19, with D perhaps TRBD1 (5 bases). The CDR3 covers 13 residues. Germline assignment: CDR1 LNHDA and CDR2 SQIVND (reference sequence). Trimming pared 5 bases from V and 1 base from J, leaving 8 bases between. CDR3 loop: CASSWTSNTEAFF. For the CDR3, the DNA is TGTGCCAGTAGTTGGACATCGAACACTGAAGCTTTCTTT.

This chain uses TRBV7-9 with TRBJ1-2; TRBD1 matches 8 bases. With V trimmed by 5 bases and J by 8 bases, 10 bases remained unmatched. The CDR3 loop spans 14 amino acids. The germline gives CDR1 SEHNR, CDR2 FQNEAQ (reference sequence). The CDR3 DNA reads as TGTGCCAGCAGCCTCATGGACAGGGTTGGAGGCTACACCTTC. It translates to CASSLMDRVGGYTF. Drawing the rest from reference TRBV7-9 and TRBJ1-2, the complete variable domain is DTGVSQNPRHKITKRGQNVTFRCDPISEHNRLYWYRQTLGQGPEFLTYFQNEAQLEKSRLLSDRFSAERPKGSFSTLEIQRTEQGDSAMYLCASSLMDRVGGYTFGSGTRLTVV.

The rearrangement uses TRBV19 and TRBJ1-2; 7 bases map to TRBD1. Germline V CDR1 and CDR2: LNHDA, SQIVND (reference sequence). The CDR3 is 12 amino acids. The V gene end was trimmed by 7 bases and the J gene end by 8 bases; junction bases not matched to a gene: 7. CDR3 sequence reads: CASNLQGSGYTF. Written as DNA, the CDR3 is TGTGCCAGTAATCTACAGGGGAGCGGCTACACCTTC.

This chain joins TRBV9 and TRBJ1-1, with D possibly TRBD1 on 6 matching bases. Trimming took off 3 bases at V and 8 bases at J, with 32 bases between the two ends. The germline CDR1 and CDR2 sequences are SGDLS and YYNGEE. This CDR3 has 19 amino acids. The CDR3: CASSARYHLEQQGSGEAFF. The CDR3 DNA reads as TGTGCCAGCAGCGCCAGATATCATTTAGAACAACAGGGATCGGGCGAAGCTTTCTTT.

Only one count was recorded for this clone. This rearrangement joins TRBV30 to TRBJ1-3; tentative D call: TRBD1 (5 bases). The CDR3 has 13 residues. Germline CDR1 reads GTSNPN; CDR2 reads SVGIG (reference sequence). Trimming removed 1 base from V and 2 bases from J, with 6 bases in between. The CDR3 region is CAWSGGAGNTIYF. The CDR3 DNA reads TGTGCCTGGAGTGGAGGGGCTGGAAACACCATATATTTT.

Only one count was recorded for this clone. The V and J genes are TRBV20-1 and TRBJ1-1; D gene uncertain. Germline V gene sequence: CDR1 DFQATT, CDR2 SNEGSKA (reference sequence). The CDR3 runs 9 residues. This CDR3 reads CSPPDTAFF. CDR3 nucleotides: TGCAGCCCGCCCGACACAGCTTTCTTT.

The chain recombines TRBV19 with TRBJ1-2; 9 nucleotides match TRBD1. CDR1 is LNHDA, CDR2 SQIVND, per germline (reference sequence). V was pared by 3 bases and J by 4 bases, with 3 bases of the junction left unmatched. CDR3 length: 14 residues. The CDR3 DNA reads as TGTGCCAGTAGTATTGGGACAGGGACCTATGGCTACACCTTC. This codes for CASSIGTGTYGYTF.

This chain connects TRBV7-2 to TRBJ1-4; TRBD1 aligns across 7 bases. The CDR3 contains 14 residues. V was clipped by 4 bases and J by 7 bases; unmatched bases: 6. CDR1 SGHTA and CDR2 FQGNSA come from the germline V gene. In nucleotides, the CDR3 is TGTGCCAGCAGCTATGGCAGGGGGAGTGAAAAACTGTTTTTT. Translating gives CASSYGRGSEKLFF.

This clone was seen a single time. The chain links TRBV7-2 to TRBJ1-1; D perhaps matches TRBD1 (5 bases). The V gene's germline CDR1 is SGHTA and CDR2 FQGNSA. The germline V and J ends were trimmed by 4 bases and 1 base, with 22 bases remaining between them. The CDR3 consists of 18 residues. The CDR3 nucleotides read TGTGCCAGCAGCTCCAGACCCATGAGGGGACGGGAGAACACTGAAGCTTTCTTT. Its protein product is CASSSRPMRGRENTEAFF.

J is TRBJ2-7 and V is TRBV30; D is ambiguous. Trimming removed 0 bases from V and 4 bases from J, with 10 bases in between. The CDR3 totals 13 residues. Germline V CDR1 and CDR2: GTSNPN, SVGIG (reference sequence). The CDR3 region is CAWSVTAPYEQYF. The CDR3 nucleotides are TGTGCCTGGAGTGTCACAGCCCCTTACGAGCAGTACTTC.

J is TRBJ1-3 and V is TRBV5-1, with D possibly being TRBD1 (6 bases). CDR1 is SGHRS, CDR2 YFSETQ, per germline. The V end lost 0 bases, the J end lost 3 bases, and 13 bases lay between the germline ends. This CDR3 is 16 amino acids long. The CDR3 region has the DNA TGCGCCAGCAGCTTGGCGGGCCCCAGGGGTGGAAACACCATATATTTT. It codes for CASSLAGPRGGNTIYF.

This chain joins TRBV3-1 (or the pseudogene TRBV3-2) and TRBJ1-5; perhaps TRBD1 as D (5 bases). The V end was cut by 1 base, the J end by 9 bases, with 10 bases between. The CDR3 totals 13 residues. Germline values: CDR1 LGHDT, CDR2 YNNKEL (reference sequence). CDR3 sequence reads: CASSQARVLPQHF. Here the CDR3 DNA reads TGTGCCAGCAGCCAAGCCAGGGTTTTGCCCCAGCATTTT.